This T cell receptor (beta chain) was profiled in a study of T cells in Graves' hyperthyroidism and ophthalmopathy. Study context: Before treatment of any kind, peripheral blood was taken at initial diagnosis. Study-wide results and limits: Blood samples included most of the expanded thyroid clonotypes exceeding 0.001.

Based on clinical symptoms, serum thyroxine and TRAb, thyroid ultrasound and orbital computed tomography, diagnoses were reached. PBMCs came from more than 9.5 ml fresh peripheral blood. Amplified TCR beta CDR3 regions derived from RNA transcripts. The HTBI primer set drove a first-round RT-PCR of the TCR CDR3. TCRdb redid the calling of the multiplex PCR reads with MiXCR, one entry per CDR3 protein. The sample has around 600,000 distinct CDR3 sequences; about 14% are singletons. This clonotype came up many times. Its antigen is undetermined. Per germline, CDR1 SNHLY and CDR2 FYNNEI. The CDR3 runs to 14 residues. V was shortened by 0 bases and J by 2 bases, with 8 bases between the two germline ends.

This TCR came from a young woman with Graves' ophthalmopathy. Sequenced: blood. The chain has TRBV2 and TRBJ2-7, with D tentatively TRBD2 (5 bases). The CDR3 DNA reads TGTGCCAGCAGTGAAGCGGGGAGCACCTACGAGCAGTACTTC. Translated, it gives CASSEAGSTYEQYF.